The 23 T cell receptor beta chains in this list originate from one sample, sequenced in a study of shared clonotypes between healthy human individuals. Sequencing was performed with immunoSEQ multiplex PCR; in TCRdb, only in-frame clones are kept and a portion is missing. The sample yields tens of thousands of clones, 62% seen once. Sample: memory CD8+ T cells sorted from blood. Subset defined: CD45RO+ cells pooled with CCR7-negative TemRA cells. The receptors derive from a man younger than 40 in good health.

V is TRBV30 and J is TRBJ2-1, with 10 bases lining up with TRBD2. J gave up 4 bases and V 2 bases, and 2 bases lay outside the gene matches. The CDR3 extends over 14 amino acids. Germline V gives CDR1 GTSNPN, CDR2 SVGIG (reference sequence). The CDR3 bases are TGTGCCTGGAGTCAGACTAGCGGGTACAATGAGCAGTTCTTC. Protein product: CAWSQTSGYNEQFF.

This clone has a handful of counts. The chain recombines TRBV14 with TRBJ2-1; D is uncertain. CDR1 SGHDN and CDR2 FVKESK come from the germline V gene. The CDR3 contains 14 residues. Trimming took 1 base from V and 8 from J, leaving 12 bases between them. The CDR3: CASSQVGSQYEQFF. The DNA of the CDR3 is TGTGCCAGCAGCCAAGTCGGCAGTCAATATGAGCAGTTCTTC.

The J gene is TRBJ1-5, the V gene TRBV6-5; D call uncertain. The germline V gene has CDR1 MNHEY and CDR2 SVGAGI. Trimming left V 5 bases short and J 3 bases short, with 8 bases between. This CDR3 has 13 residues. In DNA form, the CDR3 reads TGTGCCAGCAGTCGGACGTACAATCAGCCCCAGCATTTT. Translating it yields CASSRTYNQPQHF.

This rearrangement joins TRBV6-1 to TRBJ1-5; D gene unclear. Germline values: CDR1 MNHNS, CDR2 SASEGT. Trimming took 11 bases from V and 4 from J, leaving 15 bases between them. This CDR3 comprises 13 residues. CDR3 bases: TGTGCCTCCGATAGGGCCCCTAATCAGCCCCAGCATTTT. Translating gives CASDRAPNQPQHF.

The chain carries TRBV7-8 and TRBJ2-7; TRBD1 matches at 7 bases. V dropped 4 bases and J dropped 3; count of bases not matched to a gene: 12. Germline CDR1 SGHVS, CDR2 FQNEAQ. This CDR3 has 16 residues. The CDR3 nucleotides are TGTGCCAGCAGCTCCCGGTTTGGACAGGTACTCTACGAGCAGTACTTC. Its protein product is CASSSRFGQVLYEQYF. The whole variable domain, filled in from reference TRBV7-8 and TRBJ2-7, reads GAGVSQSPRYKVAKRGQDVALRCDPISGHVSLFWYQQALGQGPEFLTYFQNEAQLDKSGLPSDRFFAERPEGSVSTLKIQRTQQEDSAVYLCASSSRFGQVLYEQYFGPGTRLTVT.

The rearrangement uses TRBV5-6 and TRBJ2-2; weak D call: TRBD2 (6 bases). Between the trimmed V and J ends, which lost 5 bases and 1 base, there was a span of 12 bases. This CDR3 has 15 amino acids. The V gene's germline CDR1 is SGHDT and CDR2 YYEEEE. The CDR3 protein is CASRREVLNTGELFF. The CDR3 DNA reads TGTGCCAGCAGGAGGGAGGTCTTGAACACCGGGGAGCTGTTTTTT.

V and J are TRBV6-1 and TRBJ1-4, with unresolved D. CDR1 MNHNS and CDR2 SASEGT come from the germline V gene. CDR3 size: 15 residues. Trimming took 3 bases from V and 0 from J, leaving 8 bases between them. CDR3 region: CASSEARATNEKLFF. The CDR3 DNA reads as TGTGCCAGCAGTGAGGCCCGTGCAACTAATGAAAAACTGTTTTTT.

CDR3 sequence: CASSFYGASLGETQYF. The CDR3 nucleotides read TGTGCCAGCAGCTTTTACGGGGCATCCTTGGGAGAGACCCAGTACTTC. The gene calls are TRBV7-8 and TRBJ2-5; D may correspond to TRBD1 or TRBD2 (5 bases each). In germline, CDR1 is SGHVS, CDR2 FQNEAQ. The CDR3 covers 16 residues. V was pared by 3 bases and J by 4 bases, with 18 bases between.

For the CDR3, the DNA is TGTGCCAGCAGTTTCTTTATACAGAAGCAGCATCAGCCCCAGCATTTT. Amino acids: CASSFFIQKQHQPQHF. The chain couples TRBV28 to TRBJ1-5; D gene unclear. V shed 3 bases and J shed 5 bases, with 17 bases lying between them. The CDR3 contains 16 residues. Germline CDR1 reads MDHEN; CDR2 reads SYDVKM. Looking up the rest from reference TRBV28 and TRBJ1-5 gives the full variable domain: DVKVTQSSRYLVKRTGEKVFLECVQDMDHENMFWYRQDPGLGLRLIYFSYDVKMKEKGDIPEGYSVSREKKERFSLILESASTNQTSMYLCASSFFIQKQHQPQHFGDGTRLSIL.

In this sample, this clone turned up a few times. V usage is TRBV11-1 and J usage is TRBJ2-1; D is unresolved. Germline lookup yields CDR1 SGHAT and CDR2 FQDESV (reference sequence). This CDR3 spans 13 amino acids. Trimming shortened V by 3 bases and J by 0 bases, and 3 bases separated the two germline ends. The CDR3 bases are TGTGCCAGCAGCTTGGACTCCTACAATGAGCAGTTCTTC. Translating gives CASSLDSYNEQFF.

This clone has just a few counts. The gene calls are TRBV10-1 and TRBJ2-6; D gene unclear. Germline loops: CDR1 WNHNN, CDR2 SYGVQD (reference sequence). This CDR3 is built from 18 residues. The V end was cut by 5 bases, the J end by 5 bases, with 22 bases between. DNA for the CDR3: TGCGCCAGCAGTTGCTCTCCAAGATCGCACAGTCGGGCCAACGTCCTGACTTTC. It yields the protein CASSCSPRSHSRANVLTF.

In its sample, this clone was seen a few times. CDR3: CASIAGTGSDEQYF. The CDR3 DNA follows: TGCGCCAGCATAGCCGGGACAGGATCTGACGAGCAGTACTTC. This chain links TRBV5-1 with TRBJ2-7; 8 nucleotides line up with TRBD1. This CDR3 comprises 14 residues. J lost 5 bases, V lost 6 bases, and 10 bases had no gene match. Germline V gene data show CDR1 as SGHRS and CDR2 as YFSETQ.

J is TRBJ2-7 and V is TRBV27; 9 nucleotides line up with TRBD1. Trimming at V came to 4 bases and at J to 2 bases, leaving 6 bases not matched to a gene. The CDR3 covers 15 residues. CDR1 MNHEY and CDR2 SMNVEV come from the germline V gene (reference sequence). CDR3 DNA: TGTGCCAGCAGTTACTGGACAGGGGAGGCCTACGAGCAGTACTTC. Translated, it gives CASSYWTGEAYEQYF.

The V gene is TRBV7-9, the J gene TRBJ2-1; 10 bases align to TRBD2. The germline CDR1 and CDR2 sequences are SEHNR and FQNEAQ (reference sequence). V was pared by 5 bases and J by 7 bases, with 11 bases of the junction left unmatched. The CDR3 contains 16 residues. The CDR3 DNA reads as TGTGCCAGCAGCCCTAAAGTAGCGGGAGGTCCAAATGAGCAGTTCTTC. The encoded protein is CASSPKVAGGPNEQFF.

The J gene is TRBJ2-1, the V gene TRBV6-5; no clear D gene. Germline assignment: CDR1 MNHEY and CDR2 SVGAGI. Trimming stripped 4 bases from V and 5 bases from J, with 12 bases between. CDR3 size: 14 residues. In nucleotides, the CDR3 is TGTGCCAGCAGTTCGCTCTTGGCAGACAATGAGCAGTTCTTC. Translating it yields CASSSLLADNEQFF.

The V gene is TRBV20-1, the J gene TRBJ2-5, with D uncertain. The CDR3 is 11 amino acids. Germline CDR1 reads DFQATT; CDR2 reads SNEGSKA (reference sequence). V lost 6 bases and J 4 bases, leaving 9 bases between the germline ends. The CDR3 region has the DNA TGCAGTGCCCCCGTGGGAGAGACCCAGTACTTC. Its translation: CSAPVGETQYF.

This clone was observed a handful of times. The chain recombines TRBV6-4 with TRBJ2-1, with a tentative D call TRBD2 (6 bases). The CDR3 is 14 residues long. Deletions cut 3 bases from V and 5 bases from J, with 11 bases between. Germline CDR1 MRHNA, CDR2 SNTAGT. The CDR3 spells CASSEGGGNNEQFF. CDR3 in DNA: TGTGCCAGCAGTGAAGGCGGAGGGAACAATGAGCAGTTCTTC.

V gene TRBV27 combines with J gene TRBJ2-6; no firm D call. This CDR3 region has 17 residues. The germline gives CDR1 MNHEY, CDR2 SMNVEV (reference sequence). V lost 4 bases, J lost 0 bases, and 13 bases lay in between. The CDR3: CASSWAGVFSGANVLTF. CDR3 bases: TGTGCCAGCAGTTGGGCAGGAGTATTCTCTGGGGCCAACGTCCTGACTTTC.

The chain is built from TRBV21-1 and TRBJ2-6. TRBV21-1 is annotated as a pseudogene. The CDR3 runs to 16 residues. In nucleotides, the CDR3 is TGTGCCAGCAGCCCCCAGGGGGGGAGTGGGGCCAACGTCCTGACTTTC. Translation gives CASSPQGGSGANVLTF.

This chain joins TRBV7-6 and TRBJ2-3; 10 bases fit TRBD2. CDR1 and CDR2 (germline): SGHVS, FNYEAQ. Trimming removed 1 base from V and 0 bases from J; junction bases left unmatched: 4. The CDR3 spans 17 residues. The CDR3 protein is CASSLGSGRSSTDTQYF. DNA of the CDR3: TGTGCCAGCAGCTTAGGTAGCGGGAGGTCGAGCACAGATACGCAGTATTTT.

Of note for this clone: A much larger clone lies a single base off, so this may be a read error. The genes are TRBV11-2 and TRBJ2-3; D not resolved. Germline CDR1 is SGHAT and CDR2 is FQNNGV. The CDR3 length is 11 residues. With 6 bases removed from V and 2 bases from J, the gap between germline ends came to 3 bases. The CDR3, as DNA: TGTGCCAGCAGATCCACAGATACGCAGTATTTT. Translated, it gives CASRSTDTQYF.

The chain has TRBV5-6 and TRBJ1-4; TRBD1 aligns across 9 bases. The CDR3 contains 17 residues. V lost 4 bases to trimming and J lost 0 bases; unmatched junction nucleotides: 7. Germline V gene data show CDR1 as SGHDT and CDR2 as YYEEEE. The CDR3 region has the DNA TGTGCCAGCAGCACCGGGACAGGGTTTGCAACTAATGAAAAACTGTTTTTT. Amino acid sequence: CASSTGTGFATNEKLFF.

This clone was detected a few times. The chain has TRBV6-5 and TRBJ2-7; the match to TRBD2 covers 11 bases. This CDR3 spans 15 amino acids. CDR1 MNHEY and CDR2 SVGAGI come from the germline V gene. V trimming: 2 bases; J trimming: 0 bases; junction bases outside the gene matches: 0. The CDR3 nucleotides are TGTGCCAGCAGTTACACTAGCGGGAGCTCCTACGAGCAGTACTTC. This codes for CASSYTSGSSYEQYF.